The rows below give T cell receptor beta chains drawn from one sample of a study of post-analysis software for immune sequencing data. TCRdb recomputed calls from the PCR reads with MiXCR, one row per CDR3 protein. The sample shows about 820,000 distinct CDR3 sequences, around 53% of them seen only once. The specimen sequenced was blood. The receptors shown here come from a girl under 18 with multiple sclerosis. Both conserved end residues are part of each CDR3. A D gene is named only where the DNA matches it firmly. Clone size is not always given. Where it is, it says once, few, many or a class for expanded clones.

DNA: TGCGCCAGCAGCTTGAAACCCTCAGGGTTAGGGAACTACGAGCAGTACTTC
CDR3: CASSLKPSGLGNYEQYF
V: TRBV5-1
J: TRBJ2-7
size: .
D: .

DNA: TGCAGTGCTAGAGATCGGAGACTAGCTATCGAGCAGTACTTC
CDR3: CSARDRRLAIEQYF
V: TRBV20-1
J: TRBJ2-7
size: .
D: TRBD2

DNA: TGCAGTGCGGGCGGGGGGCTTATTAAATCCTACGAGCAGTACTTC
CDR3: CSAGGGLIKSYEQYF
V: TRBV20-1
J: TRBJ2-7
size: .
D: TRBD2

DNA: TGCAGTGCTAGGTGGGAATCTTACAATGAGCAGTTCTTC
CDR3: CSARWESYNEQFF
V: TRBV20-1
J: TRBJ2-1
size: .
D: .

DNA: TGTGCCAGCAGCTTAGGCCCCCGGACAGGGGACGAGCAGTACTTC
CDR3: CASSLGPRTGDEQYF
V: TRBV11-2
J: TRBJ2-7
size: .
D: TRBD1

DNA: TGTGCCAGCACTAAAAGGGGGGGCGAGCAGTACTTC
CDR3: CASTKRGGEQYF
V: TRBV25-1
J: TRBJ2-7
size: .
D: .

DNA: TGCGCCAGCAGCCTCCCGGGTAGGGACCCGGGTGAGCAGTTCTTC
CDR3: CASSLPGRDPGEQFF
V: TRBV4-1
J: TRBJ2-1
size: .
D: .

DNA: TGCAGTGCGGAGACAGGGGCCTTAAATCAGCCCCAGCATTTT
CDR3: CSAETGALNQPQHF
V: TRBV20-1
J: TRBJ1-5
size: .
D: TRBD1

DNA: TGCGGTGCGAGCGATCTTGGCGCCCAGCAGTTCTTC
CDR3: CGASDLGAQQFF
V: TRBV20-1
J: TRBJ2-1
size: .
D: .

DNA: TGTGCCAGCAGCCAGGAGAGGTTGACAGATACGCAGTATTTT
CDR3: CASSQERLTDTQYF
V: TRBV3-1
J: TRBJ2-3
size: few
D: .

DNA: TGTGCCAGCAGCCCGGATAGGACTAATGAAAAACTGTTTTTT
CDR3: CASSPDRTNEKLFF
V: TRBV7-2
J: TRBJ1-4
size: .
D: .

DNA: TGTGCCAGCAGTTACCAGATGGGGCCGAACACCGGGGAGCTGTTTTTT
CDR3: CASSYQMGPNTGELFF
V: TRBV6-5
J: TRBJ2-2
size: .
D: .

DNA: TGTGCCAGCAGCTTAGGTGTCGGGATGTTGGATACGCAGTATTTT
CDR3: CASSLGVGMLDTQYF
V: TRBV7-9
J: TRBJ2-3
size: .
D: .

DNA: TGCAGCGTTGAAGTGCCCGGGCCTGATTACTCTGGGGCCAACGTCCTGACTTTC
CDR3: CSVEVPGPDYSGANVLTF
V: TRBV29-1
J: TRBJ2-6
size: .
D: .

DNA: TGTGCCACCAGTGATTCGGGAGCGGGAGGATTAATTTCCCATGAGCAGTTCTTC
CDR3: CATSDSGAGGLISHEQFF
V: TRBV24-1
J: TRBJ2-1
size: once
D: TRBD2

DNA: TGCGCCAGCAGCCAAGTGGGGGAAGGCTATGGCTACACCTTC
CDR3: CASSQVGEGYGYTF
V: TRBV4-1
J: TRBJ1-2
size: .
D: .

DNA: TGTGCCAGCAGCTTGCAAAGATACAATGAGCAGTTCTTC
CDR3: CASSLQRYNEQFF
V: TRBV7-2
J: TRBJ2-1
size: .
D: .

DNA: TGCAGTGGCACAAACGAGGGTTGGACTGAAGCTTTCTTT
CDR3: CSGTNEGWTEAFF
V: TRBV20-1
J: TRBJ1-1
size: .
D: .

DNA: TGTGCCAGCAGCTTAGCAACAGGGACCTCTGGAAACACCATATATTTT
CDR3: CASSLATGTSGNTIYF
V: TRBV7-6
J: TRBJ1-3
size: few
D: .

DNA: TGCGCCAGCAGCCCGACCGGGACAGGGGGCAATCAGCCCCAGCATTTT
CDR3: CASSPTGTGGNQPQHF
V: TRBV5-1
J: TRBJ1-5
size: .
D: TRBD1

DNA: TGTGCCAGCAGGGGACTAGCGGGTAGCTCCTACAATGAGCAGTTCTTC
CDR3: CASRGLAGSSYNEQFF
V: TRBV6-5
J: TRBJ2-1
size: .
D: TRBD2

DNA: TGTGCCAGCAGTAAGGGGTCTAGCGAGCAGTACTTC
CDR3: CASSKGSSEQYF
V: TRBV25-1
J: TRBJ2-7
size: .
D: .

DNA: TGCAGCGTTGTACAGGATCAGGGGGTCCGGGAGACCCAGTACTTC
CDR3: CSVVQDQGVRETQYF
V: TRBV29-1
J: TRBJ2-5
size: .
D: TRBD1

DNA: TGTGCCAGCAGTTTATTTCCACAGGGGACTCCCAGCCCCCAGTACTTC
CDR3: CASSLFPQGTPSPQYF
V: TRBV12-3/TRBV12-4
J: TRBJ2-4
size: few
D: .

DNA: TGTGCCAGCACCGAACGAGGGGGTACCTACAATGAGCAGTTCTTC
CDR3: CASTERGGTYNEQFF
V: TRBV6-5
J: TRBJ2-1
size: .
D: .

DNA: TGCAGTGCTGCCCGCCAGGGGAGGGCAGATACGCAGTATTTT
CDR3: CSAARQGRADTQYF
V: TRBV20-1
J: TRBJ2-3
size: .
D: .

DNA: TGTGCCAGCAGTTCACATTCGGCTAGCGGGGGGGCCTTTTGGTTAGAGACCCAGTACTTC
CDR3: CASSSHSASGGAFWLETQYF
V: TRBV12-3/TRBV12-4
J: TRBJ2-5
size: few
D: TRBD2

DNA: TGCAGTGCCTCTAGAAGGCTCGATACGCAGTATTTT
CDR3: CSASRRLDTQYF
V: TRBV20-1
J: TRBJ2-3
size: .
D: .

DNA: TGCGCCAGCAGCTCGAGCGGGGGGAATCACAATGAGCAGTTCTTC
CDR3: CASSSSGGNHNEQFF
V: TRBV5-1
J: TRBJ2-1
size: .
D: TRBD2

DNA: TGTGCCAGCAGTTACGGGCAGGGAGGCTATGGCTACACCTTC
CDR3: CASSYGQGGYGYTF
V: TRBV6-5
J: TRBJ1-2
size: few
D: .

DNA: TGTGCCAGCAGCCTAGCGACAGAAAAGGAGACCCAGTACTTC
CDR3: CASSLATEKETQYF
V: TRBV12-3/TRBV12-4
J: TRBJ2-5
size: few
D: .

DNA: TGTGCCAACAGCCAGTTCAGGGGGTCCTACGAGCAGTACTTC
CDR3: CANSQFRGSYEQYF
V: TRBV3-1
J: TRBJ2-7
size: .
D: TRBD1

DNA: TGTGCCAGCAGTTACGGAAGACGGCACAATCAGCCCCAGCATTTT
CDR3: CASSYGRRHNQPQHF
V: TRBV6-5
J: TRBJ1-5
size: .
D: .

DNA: TGCAGTTCCCAGGACAACTCCTACGAGCAGTACTTC
CDR3: CSSQDNSYEQYF
V: TRBV20-1
J: TRBJ2-7
size: once
D: .

DNA: TGTGCCATCACTAATCAGGGGGGTCCCTCTGGGGTCAACGTCCTGACTTTC
CDR3: CAITNQGGPSGVNVLTF
V: TRBV10-3
J: TRBJ2-6
size: .
D: .

DNA: TGTGCCAGCAGTGTCGGGATTAGCACTGAAGCTTTCTTT
CDR3: CASSVGISTEAFF
V: TRBV6-1
J: TRBJ1-1
size: .
D: .

DNA: TGTGCCAGCAGTGTCAGGGCTCGACGAGGACAATCCTACAATGAGCAGTTCTTC
CDR3: CASSVRARRGQSYNEQFF
V: TRBV2
J: TRBJ2-1
size: .
D: .

DNA: TGTGCCAGCAGTGAAGCGGCAGGCCCTGGGGATGAGCAGTTCTTC
CDR3: CASSEAAGPGDEQFF
V: TRBV2
J: TRBJ2-1
size: .
D: .

DNA: TGTGCCAGCGCTGGGGGATACCCGGGACCGATACAAGAGACCCAGTACTTC
CDR3: CASAGGYPGPIQETQYF
V: TRBV7-6
J: TRBJ2-5
size: .
D: .

DNA: TGTGCCAGCAGTTTGGGTCCGTTGGGCACTGAAGCTTTCTTT
CDR3: CASSLGPLGTEAFF
V: TRBV12-3/TRBV12-4
J: TRBJ1-1
size: .
D: .